This T cell receptor beta chain was observed in a study of blood T cell repertoires in COVID-19. The CDR3 sequence is 14 residues long. V was pared by 2 bases and J by 4 bases, with 12 bases between. The germline V gene encodes CDR1 SGHRS and CDR2 YFSETQ. In the original processing: From reference gene primer amplification, estimates of nucleated cell counts were derived. Generated by immunoSEQ multiplex PCR, the TCRdb table keeps only in-frame clones and is missing some. V and J calls plus clone size are reproduced from that table; the DNA served to infer D and trimming. Of a few hundred thousand clones in the sample, 70% to 90% are singletons; the top ten hold roughly 2%.

V usage is TRBV5-1 and J usage is TRBJ1-1; D gene uncertain. The sample taken for sequencing was peripheral blood. This receptor was identified in a man aged 25 to 45 with active or convalescent COVID-19. This chain's CDR3 is CASSFTGVATEAFF. The CDR3 DNA reads TGCGCCAGCAGCTTTACCGGGGTAGCCACTGAAGCTTTCTTT.